The 32 T cell receptor beta chains in this list originate from one sample, sequenced in a study of post-analysis software for immune sequencing data. The study's findings and limits: Controls showed lower frequencies than patients for five or six TRBV segments, and TRBV5-6, TRBV5-1 and TRBV20-1 were among these.

The antigens these receptors bind are not known. Tagging with unique molecular identifiers was a feature of the TCR beta cDNA libraries. TCRdb reprocessed the PCR reads with MiXCR, giving one entry per CDR3 protein. The sample holds under 200,000 distinct CDR3 sequences; approximately 30% are singletons and the top ten take roughly 3.4%. Material: blood. These TCRs come from a girl under 18 with multiple sclerosis.

A note on this clonotype: This may be a read error: a much more frequent sequence differs by one nucleotide. The CDR3 ends on some other residue instead of the conserved phenylalanine or tryptophan, so this is likely a read error. The CDR3 protein is CASSLLSPYGQNYGYTC. The CDR3 nucleotides read TGTGCCAGCAGTTTATTGTCCCCGTACGGTCAGAACTATGGCTACACCTGC. The chain employs TRBV28 and TRBJ1-2; D remains unclear. The CDR3 has 17 amino acids. The germline CDR1 and CDR2 sequences are MDHEN and SYDVKM. V lost 1 base and J 2 bases, leaving 17 bases between the germline ends.

This clonotype turned up a few times. This chain links TRBV3-1 with TRBJ2-2, with unresolved D. Germline CDR1 is LGHDT and CDR2 is YNNKEL (reference sequence). CDR3 length equals 14 residues. V was trimmed by 1 base and J by 6 bases, leaving 9 bases between them. The CDR3: CASSQARYAGELFF. The CDR3 nucleotides read TGTGCCAGCAGCCAAGCGCGGTACGCCGGGGAGCTGTTTTTT.

This clonotype has at least ten counts. The V call is TRBV4-2, the J call TRBJ2-1, with 7 bases fitting TRBD2. The ends lost 4 bases at V and 10 bases at J; junction bases unmatched: 13. This CDR3 has 15 amino acids. CDR1 and CDR2 (germline): LGHNA, YNFKEQ. The CDR3 bases are TGTGCCAGCAGCCCTGCCGGGACGCAGGGAGGGGAGCAGTTCTTC. As protein: CASSPAGTQGGEQFF.

In this sample, this clonotype turned up many times. The rearrangement joins TRBV20-1 to TRBJ2-1; tentatively, D is TRBD2 (6 bases). V was pared by 6 bases and J by 5 bases, with 14 bases between. Germline loops: CDR1 DFQATT, CDR2 SNEGSKA (reference sequence). The CDR3 is 13 residues long. The CDR3: CSARDSFNNEQFF. CDR3 sequence (DNA): TGCAGTGCCCGGGACTCTTTTAACAATGAGCAGTTCTTC.

V usage is TRBV2 and J usage is TRBJ1-4; maybe TRBD1 (5 bases). Germline values: CDR1 SNHLY, CDR2 FYNNEI. The V end lost 0 bases, the J end lost 9 bases, and 5 bases lay between the germline ends. The CDR3 contains 12 residues. CDR3 DNA sequence: TGTGCCAGCAGTGAAGCGGGACAAAAACTGTTTTTT. As protein: CASSEAGQKLFF.

This clonotype was counted ten times or more. V and J are TRBV3-1 and TRBJ1-1; D is perhaps TRBD1 (6 bases). This CDR3 is 13 amino acids long. Germline loops: CDR1 LGHDT, CDR2 YNNKEL (reference sequence). V lost 6 bases and J 1 base, leaving 9 bases between the germline ends. CDR3 sequence reads: CASSSQGNTEAFF. The CDR3 nucleotides read TGTGCCAGCAGTTCACAGGGGAACACTGAAGCTTTCTTT.

This clonotype was picked up many times. The chain is built from TRBV3-1 and TRBJ2-3; 12 bases fit TRBD2. V lost 4 bases to trimming and J lost 0 bases; unmatched junction nucleotides: 2. CDR1 is LGHDT and CDR2 is YNNKEL in the germline V gene (reference sequence). CDR3 length: 16 amino acids. The CDR3 reads CASSRTSGASTDTQYF. In DNA, the CDR3 is TGTGCCAGCAGCCGGACTAGCGGGGCGAGCACAGATACGCAGTATTTT.

This clonotype was seen many times. J is TRBJ1-5 and V is TRBV27, with a weak D call TRBD1 (5 bases). Trimming removed 5 bases from V and 3 bases from J, with 20 bases in between. Germline V gives CDR1 MNHEY, CDR2 SMNVEV (reference sequence). The CDR3 is 17 amino acids. Here the CDR3 DNA reads TGTGCCAGCAGTCCCCAGGGACCCGTGCCTTCCAATCAGCCCCAGCATTTT. This encodes CASSPQGPVPSNQPQHF.

The chain is built from TRBV6-2 or TRBV6-3 and TRBJ1-5; D gene unclear. The CDR3 runs 14 residues. The V gene's germline CDR1 is MNHEY and CDR2 SVGEGT. Between the trimmed V and J ends, which lost 7 bases and 1 base, there was a span of 11 bases. This CDR3 reads CASTGAVSNQPQHF. The CDR3 DNA sequence: TGTGCCAGCACCGGTGCGGTAAGCAATCAGCCCCAGCATTTT.

The sample holds many counts of this clonotype. The genes are TRBV4-1 and TRBJ1-2; D not certain. CDR1 and CDR2 (germline): MGHRA, YSYEKL. This CDR3 is built from 14 residues. V was cut by 0 bases and J by 2 bases, with 7 bases left in between. The CDR3 DNA reads TGCGCCAGCAGCCAAGACGCTTTGAACTATGGCTACACCTTC. Its protein is CASSQDALNYGYTF.

This clonotype has ten or more counts. The chain couples TRBV6-1 to TRBJ1-5, with D hard to call. There are 13 residues in the CDR3. The V and J ends lost 6 bases and 4 bases respectively, with 10 bases between them. From germline, CDR1 is MNHNS and CDR2 SASEGT. The CDR3 bases are TGTGCCAGCAGCCAAAACAAAAATCAGCCCCAGCATTTT. Its protein product is CASSQNKNQPQHF.

There are a few counts of this clonotype. V is TRBV28 and J is TRBJ2-7; D is ambiguous. This CDR3 is built from 12 residues. V was pared by 6 bases and J by 0 bases, with 6 bases between. Germline lookup yields CDR1 MDHEN and CDR2 SYDVKM. The CDR3 nucleotides are TGTGCCAGCAGGGGGTACTCCTACGAGCAGTACTTC. As protein: CASRGYSYEQYF.

About this clonotype itself: Being one base from a much bigger clone, this may be a read error. The CDR3 here is CASREELPASGGCTF. The CDR3 DNA is TGTGCCAGCAGGGAGGAGCTCCCGGCCTCGGGAGGCTGCACCTTC. The chain couples TRBV6-1 to TRBJ1-2; D not certain. The CDR3 is made up of 15 amino acids. Germline V lookup: CDR1 MNHNS, CDR2 SASEGT.

This clonotype has a handful of counts. This chain connects TRBV28 to TRBJ1-1; D remains ambiguous. Trimming took 5 bases from V and 1 from J, leaving 17 bases between them. CDR3 length: 16 residues. Germline assignment: CDR1 MDHEN and CDR2 SYDVKM. The CDR3, as DNA: TGTGCCAGCAGTCTGAGCTCGCACAAAAAGAACACTGAAGCTTTCTTT. Translated, it gives CASSLSSHKKNTEAFF.

Ten or more counts support this clonotype. The V and J genes are TRBV3-1 and TRBJ2-5; 15 positions agree with TRBD2. The CDR3 consists of 18 residues. V lost 4 bases to trimming and J lost 4 bases; unmatched junction nucleotides: 10. CDR1 and CDR2 (germline): LGHDT, YNNKEL (reference sequence). The CDR3: CASSLGTSGGPLVETQYF. The CDR3 bases are TGTGCCAGCAGCCTTGGGACTAGCGGGGGGCCTCTCGTAGAGACCCAGTACTTC.

V usage is TRBV3-1 and J usage is TRBJ2-4, with TRBD2 matching over 9 bases. Germline loops: CDR1 LGHDT, CDR2 YNNKEL (reference sequence). V shed 4 bases and J 13 bases; nucleotides not matched to a gene: 11. The CDR3 covers 14 residues. CDR3 in DNA: TGTGCCAGCAGCCGGCGGGGGGGCGGAAATGAGCAGTACTTC. This sequence encodes CASSRRGGGNEQYF.

This rearrangement joins TRBV7-2 to TRBJ2-7; a weak D match, TRBD1 (6 bases). Gene TRBJ2-5 matches the end of the DNA better, so the J call may be wrong. CDR1 is SGHTA, CDR2 FQGNSA, per germline. CDR3 size: 15 residues. This CDR3 reads CASSPGDLLQETQYF. Here the CDR3 DNA reads TGTGCCAGCAGCCCAGGGGACCTCTTACAAGAGACCCAGTACTTC.

This clonotype has at least ten counts. This chain uses TRBV7-2 with TRBJ2-7; perhaps TRBD2 as D (5 bases). CDR1 and CDR2 (germline): SGHTA, FQGNSA. CDR3 length: 14 amino acids. The germline V and J ends were trimmed by 1 base and 5 bases, with 12 bases remaining between them. The CDR3 bases are TGTGCCAGCAGCTTAGTCTGGAGGTTCCACGAGCAGTACTTC. It is translated as CASSLVWRFHEQYF.

This clonotype was counted only a few times. The V call is TRBV20-1, the J call TRBJ2-7, with TRBD2 as a possible D gene (6 bases). V was shortened by 1 base and J by 4 bases, with 11 bases between the two germline ends. The CDR3 extends over 13 amino acids. Germline V gives CDR1 DFQATT, CDR2 SNEGSKA (reference sequence). The CDR3 reads CSARAPSGYEQYF. In nucleotides, the CDR3 is TGCAGTGCTAGAGCCCCGAGCGGGTACGAGCAGTACTTC.

Remarks on this clonotype: One end of the junction fails to match germline, which may point to a read error. The chain joins TRBV20-1 to TRBJ2-3, with D perhaps matching TRBD2 (5 bases). The germline V gene has CDR1 DFQATT and CDR2 SNEGSKA (reference sequence). The CDR3 runs 15 residues. This CDR3 is CNARDSGFGTDTQYF. DNA for the CDR3: TGCAATGCTAGAGATTCGGGATTTGGGACAGATACGCAGTATTTT.

This clonotype was counted a few times. J is TRBJ1-1 and V is TRBV19; possibly TRBD1 for D (5 bases). Germline CDR1 reads LNHDA; CDR2 reads SQIVND (reference sequence). V shed 3 bases and J shed 0 bases, with 11 bases lying between them. This CDR3 has 15 residues. The CDR3 coding sequence is TGTGCCAGTAGTATTTGGGGCGGAATGAACACTGAAGCTTTCTTT. It is translated as CASSIWGGMNTEAFF.

The chain carries TRBV5-1 and TRBJ1-1; no firm D call. The CDR3 spans 15 residues. Looked up from germline, CDR1 is SGHRS and CDR2 is YFSETQ. Trimming removed 0 bases from V and 5 bases from J, with 14 bases in between. CDR3 residues: CASSLAGPLMTEAFF. CDR3 DNA: TGCGCCAGCAGCTTGGCCGGCCCCCTTATGACTGAAGCTTTCTTT.

In its sample, this clonotype was seen a few times. The rearrangement uses TRBV24-1 and TRBJ1-2; 7 bases are a match to TRBD1. Trimming took 4 bases from V and 4 from J; bases not matched to a gene: 14. Germline V gene sequence: CDR1 KGHDR, CDR2 SFDVKD. The CDR3 sequence is 17 residues long. The CDR3 nucleotides are TGTGCCACCAGTGACCCAGGGACAGCGGACGGCCTCTATGGCTACACCTTC. This gives the protein CATSDPGTADGLYGYTF.

This clonotype has more than one count but fewer than ten. For the CDR3, the DNA is TGTGCCAGCAGCCACACCGGCGGCCTTTCCCCTTACAATGAGCAGTTCTTC. Translated, it gives CASSHTGGLSPYNEQFF. The genes are TRBV11-3 and TRBJ2-1; D is unresolved. Trimming took off 5 bases at V and 4 bases at J, with 21 bases between the two ends. Germline lookup yields CDR1 SGHNT and CDR2 YENEEA. The CDR3 contains 17 residues. The full variable domain, its missing parts supplied by reference TRBV11-3 and TRBJ2-1, is EAGVVQSPRYKIIEKKQPVAFWCNPISGHNTLYWYLQNLGQGPELLIRYENEEAVDDSQLPKDRFSAERLKGVDSTLKIQPAELGDSAVYLCASSHTGGLSPYNEQFFGPGTRLTVL.

The chain combines TRBV30 with TRBJ1-6, with TRBD1 as a possible D gene (6 bases). This CDR3 is 14 amino acids long. V was trimmed by 2 bases and J by 10 bases, leaving 15 bases between them. The germline CDR1 and CDR2 sequences are GTSNPN and SVGIG (reference sequence). This CDR3 reads CAWSRDKKRSPLHF. The CDR3 region has the DNA TGTGCCTGGAGTAGGGACAAGAAGCGGTCACCCCTCCACTTT.

Ten or more counts support this clonotype. The V gene is TRBV12-3 or TRBV12-4, the J gene TRBJ1-2, with D possibly matching TRBD1 (5 bases). V was trimmed by 6 bases and J by 7 bases, leaving 15 bases between them. The CDR3 covers 13 residues. The CDR3 nucleotides read TGTGCCAGCAGAACGCAGGGATTTTCTGGCTACACCTTC. This codes for CASRTQGFSGYTF.

This clonotype was detected many times. CDR3 sequence reads: CASSPQGTYGYTF. Here the CDR3 DNA reads TGCGCCAGCAGCCCCCAGGGGACCTATGGCTACACCTTC. J is TRBJ1-2 and V is TRBV4-1, with a possible D match to TRBD1 (6 bases). The germline V gene has CDR1 MGHRA and CDR2 YSYEKL. This CDR3 has 13 residues. V lost 4 bases to trimming and J lost 4 bases, with 10 bases between them.

The chain uses TRBV10-3 and TRBJ2-3; 11 bases fit TRBD2. V lost 0 bases and J lost 4; bases outside the gene matches: 6. The V gene's germline CDR1 is ENHRY and CDR2 SYGVKD. The CDR3 length is 17 residues. The CDR3 DNA sequence: TGTGCCATCAGTGAGTCGGGGCTAGCGGGGGGATCAGATACGCAGTATTTT. This sequence encodes CAISESGLAGGSDTQYF.

The CDR3, as DNA: TGTGCCAGCAGTTACTCCCGCACTTCTAACTATGGCTACACCTTC. This codes for CASSYSRTSNYGYTF. The rearrangement joins TRBV6-5 to TRBJ1-2, with D unclear. With 0 bases removed from V and 0 bases from J, the gap between germline ends came to 8 bases. CDR3 length equals 15 residues. From germline, CDR1 is MNHEY and CDR2 SVGAGI.

Comments on this clonotype: A junction boundary mismatches the germline segment, possibly from a read error. The chain joins TRBV5-1 to TRBJ2-7; 10 positions agree with TRBD1. The germline CDR1 and CDR2 sequences are SGHRS and YFSETQ. This CDR3 is 14 amino acids long. For the CDR3, the DNA is TGCGCCGGCAGCACGGGACAGGGGAGGTACGAGCAGTACTTC. Translated: CAGSTGQGRYEQYF.

This clonotype was counted many times. The CDR3 sequence is CASSGHEGGYTF. The CDR3 coding sequence is TGTGCCAGCAGTGGTCACGAGGGTGGCTACACCTTC. V gene TRBV25-1 combines with J gene TRBJ1-2; D is uncertain. This CDR3 has 12 residues. V lost 4 bases and J lost 7, with 10 bases in between. The germline V gene encodes CDR1 MGHDK and CDR2 SYGVNS.

This clonotype was picked up many times. V and J are TRBV7-2 and TRBJ2-3; D remains ambiguous. The CDR3 loop spans 15 amino acids. Germline CDR1 reads SGHTA; CDR2 reads FQGNSA. V lost 0 bases to trimming and J lost 9 bases, with 16 bases between them. The CDR3 is CASSLALFGKQTQYF. In nucleotides, the CDR3 is TGTGCCAGCAGCTTAGCGCTTTTTGGAAAGCAAACGCAGTATTTT.